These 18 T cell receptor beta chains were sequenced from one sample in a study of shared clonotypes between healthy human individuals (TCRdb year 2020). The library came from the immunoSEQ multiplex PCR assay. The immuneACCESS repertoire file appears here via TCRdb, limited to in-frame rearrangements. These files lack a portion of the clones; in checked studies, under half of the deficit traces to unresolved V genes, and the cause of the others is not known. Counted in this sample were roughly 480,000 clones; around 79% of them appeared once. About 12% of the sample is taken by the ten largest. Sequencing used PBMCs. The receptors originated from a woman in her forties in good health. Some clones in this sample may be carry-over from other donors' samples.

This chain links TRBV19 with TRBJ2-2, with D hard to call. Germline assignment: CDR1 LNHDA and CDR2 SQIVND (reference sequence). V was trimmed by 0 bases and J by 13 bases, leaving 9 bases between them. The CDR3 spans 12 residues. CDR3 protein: CASSIDGIGLFF. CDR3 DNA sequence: TGTGCCAGTAGTATAGATGGGATTGGGCTGTTTTTT.

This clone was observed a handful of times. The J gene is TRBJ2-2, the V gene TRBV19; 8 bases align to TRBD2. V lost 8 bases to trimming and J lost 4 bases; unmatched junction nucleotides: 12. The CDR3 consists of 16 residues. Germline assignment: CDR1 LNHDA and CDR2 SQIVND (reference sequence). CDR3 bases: TGTGCCAGTGTCGGCGGGGGGACACCTTTCACCGGGGAGCTGTTTTTT. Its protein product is CASVGGGTPFTGELFF.

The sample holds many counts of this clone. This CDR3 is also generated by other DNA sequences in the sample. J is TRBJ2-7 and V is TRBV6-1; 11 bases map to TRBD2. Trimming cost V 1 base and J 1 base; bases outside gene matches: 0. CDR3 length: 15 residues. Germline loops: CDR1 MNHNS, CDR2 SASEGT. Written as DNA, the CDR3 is TGTGCCAGCAGTGAAGGACTAGCGGGATCCTACGAGCAGTACTTC. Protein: CASSEGLAGSYEQYF.

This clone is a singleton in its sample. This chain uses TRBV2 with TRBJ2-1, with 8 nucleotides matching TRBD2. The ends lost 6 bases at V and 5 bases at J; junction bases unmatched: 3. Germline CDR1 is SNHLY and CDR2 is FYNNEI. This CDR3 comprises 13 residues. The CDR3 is CASSWTSHNEQFF. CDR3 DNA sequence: TGTGCCAGCAGCTGGACTAGCCACAATGAGCAGTTCTTC.

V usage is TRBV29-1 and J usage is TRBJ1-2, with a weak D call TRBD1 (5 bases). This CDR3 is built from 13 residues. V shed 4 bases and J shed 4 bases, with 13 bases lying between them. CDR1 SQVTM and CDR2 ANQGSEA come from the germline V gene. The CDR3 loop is CSVVLGEGYGYTF. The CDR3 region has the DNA TGCAGCGTTGTATTAGGGGAAGGCTATGGCTACACCTTC.

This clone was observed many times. The CDR3 here is CASSLALAGVVQEQYF. Here the CDR3 DNA reads TGCGCCAGCAGCTTGGCCTTGGCGGGAGTAGTACAGGAGCAGTACTTC. The V and J genes are TRBV5-1 and TRBJ2-7, with 7 positions matching TRBD2. The CDR3 covers 16 residues. Per germline, CDR1 SGHRS and CDR2 YFSETQ. V shed 0 bases and J 7 bases; nucleotides not matched to a gene: 13.

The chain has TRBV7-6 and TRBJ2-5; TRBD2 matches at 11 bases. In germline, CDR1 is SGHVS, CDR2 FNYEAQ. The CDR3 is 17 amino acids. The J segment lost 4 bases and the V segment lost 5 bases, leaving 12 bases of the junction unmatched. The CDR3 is CASSPFGLAGGGETQYF. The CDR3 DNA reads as TGTGCCAGCAGCCCATTCGGTTTAGCGGGAGGGGGAGAGACCCAGTACTTC.

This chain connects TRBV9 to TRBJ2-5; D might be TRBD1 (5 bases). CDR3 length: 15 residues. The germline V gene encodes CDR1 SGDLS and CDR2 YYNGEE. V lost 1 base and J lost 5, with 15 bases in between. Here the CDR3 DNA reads TGTGCCAGCAGCGTACTGGGGCAGAATTTGGAGACCCAGTACTTC. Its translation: CASSVLGQNLETQYF.

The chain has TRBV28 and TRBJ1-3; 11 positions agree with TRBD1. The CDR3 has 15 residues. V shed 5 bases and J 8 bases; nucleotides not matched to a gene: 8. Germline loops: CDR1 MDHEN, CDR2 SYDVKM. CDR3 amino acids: CASSTGTGGRDTIYF. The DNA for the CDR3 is TGTGCCAGCAGTACTGGGACAGGGGGTCGAGACACCATATATTTT. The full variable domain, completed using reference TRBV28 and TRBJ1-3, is DVKVTQSSRYLVKRTGEKVFLECVQDMDHENMFWYRQDPGLGLRLIYFSYDVKMKEKGDIPEGYSVSREKKERFSLILESASTNQTSMYLCASSTGTGGRDTIYFGEGSWLTVV.

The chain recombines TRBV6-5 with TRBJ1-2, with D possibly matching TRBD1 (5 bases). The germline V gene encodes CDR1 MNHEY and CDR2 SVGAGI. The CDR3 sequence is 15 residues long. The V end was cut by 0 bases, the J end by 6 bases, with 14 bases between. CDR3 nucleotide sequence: TGTGCCAGCAGTTACTCGGGCAGGGTCTCGGATGGCTACACCTTC. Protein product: CASSYSGRVSDGYTF.

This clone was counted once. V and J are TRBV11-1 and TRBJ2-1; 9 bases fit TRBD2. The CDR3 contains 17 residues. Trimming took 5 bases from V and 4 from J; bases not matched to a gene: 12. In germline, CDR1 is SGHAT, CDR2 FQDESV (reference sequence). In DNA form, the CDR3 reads TGTGCCAGCAGCGGGGCCCTAAGCGGGGGGAAGTACAATGAGCAGTTCTTC. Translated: CASSGALSGGKYNEQFF.

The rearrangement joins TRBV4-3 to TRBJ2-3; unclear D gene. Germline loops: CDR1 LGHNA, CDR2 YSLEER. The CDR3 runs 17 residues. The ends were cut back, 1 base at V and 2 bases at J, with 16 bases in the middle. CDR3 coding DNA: TGCGCCAGCAGCCAAGTAGTAGGCCTATTACCCACAGATACGCAGTATTTT. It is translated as CASSQVVGLLPTDTQYF.

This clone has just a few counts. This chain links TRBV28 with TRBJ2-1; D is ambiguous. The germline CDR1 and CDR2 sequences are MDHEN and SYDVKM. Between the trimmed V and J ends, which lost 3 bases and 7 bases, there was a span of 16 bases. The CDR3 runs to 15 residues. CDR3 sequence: CASSFPNRVGNEQFF. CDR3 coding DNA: TGTGCCAGCAGTTTTCCTAATCGGGTTGGGAATGAGCAGTTCTTC. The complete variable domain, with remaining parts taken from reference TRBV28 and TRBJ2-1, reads DVKVTQSSRYLVKRTGEKVFLECVQDMDHENMFWYRQDPGLGLRLIYFSYDVKMKEKGDIPEGYSVSREKKERFSLILESASTNQTSMYLCASSFPNRVGNEQFFGPGTRLTVL.

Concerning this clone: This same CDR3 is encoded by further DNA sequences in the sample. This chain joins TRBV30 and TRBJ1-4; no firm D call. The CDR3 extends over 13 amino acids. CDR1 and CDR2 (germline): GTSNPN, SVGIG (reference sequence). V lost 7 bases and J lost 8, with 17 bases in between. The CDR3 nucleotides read TGTGCCTTTTGGACGGGGATTAACGAAAAACTGTTTTTT. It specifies CAFWTGINEKLFF. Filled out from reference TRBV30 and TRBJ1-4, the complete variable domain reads SQTIHQWPATLVQPVGSPLSLECTVEGTSNPNLYWYRQAAGRGLQLLFYSVGIGQISSEVPQNLSASRPQDRQFILSSKKLLLSDSGFYLCAFWTGINEKLFFGSGTQLSVL.

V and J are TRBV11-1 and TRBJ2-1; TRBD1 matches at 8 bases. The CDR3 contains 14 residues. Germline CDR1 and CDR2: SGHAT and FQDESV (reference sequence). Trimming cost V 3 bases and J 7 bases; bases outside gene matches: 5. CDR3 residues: CASSFGTGWNEQFF. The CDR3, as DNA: TGTGCCAGCAGCTTCGGGACAGGCTGGAATGAGCAGTTCTTC.

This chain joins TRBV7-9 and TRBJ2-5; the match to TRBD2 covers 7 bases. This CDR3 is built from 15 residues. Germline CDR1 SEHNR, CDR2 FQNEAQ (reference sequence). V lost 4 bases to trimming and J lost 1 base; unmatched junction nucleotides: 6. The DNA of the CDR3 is TGTGCCAGCAGCTACCGCTCGGGGGGCCAAGAGACCCAGTACTTC. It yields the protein CASSYRSGGQETQYF. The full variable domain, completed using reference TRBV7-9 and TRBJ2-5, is DTGVSQNPRHKITKRGQNVTFRCDPISEHNRLYWYRQTLGQGPEFLTYFQNEAQLEKSRLLSDRFSAERPKGSFSTLEIQRTEQGDSAMYLCASSYRSGGQETQYFGPGTRLLVL.

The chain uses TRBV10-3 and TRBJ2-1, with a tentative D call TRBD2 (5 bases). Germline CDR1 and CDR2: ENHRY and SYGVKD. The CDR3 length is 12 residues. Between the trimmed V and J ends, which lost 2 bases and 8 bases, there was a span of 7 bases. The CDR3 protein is CAISEGGDEQFF. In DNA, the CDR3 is TGTGCCATCAGTGAGGGAGGCGATGAGCAGTTCTTC.

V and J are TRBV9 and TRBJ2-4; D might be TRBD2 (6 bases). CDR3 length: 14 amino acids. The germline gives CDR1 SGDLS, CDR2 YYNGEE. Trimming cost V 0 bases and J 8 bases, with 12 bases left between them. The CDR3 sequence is CASSVAPWGDIQYF. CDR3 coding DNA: TGTGCCAGCAGCGTAGCTCCTTGGGGGGACATTCAGTACTTC.